This TCR beta chain was sequenced in a study of cytomegalovirus exposure and HLA in healthy donors. Study results and caveats: Associated with cytomegalovirus, according to the listing, were 150 to 200 TCR beta chains. Further analysis, carried out later, found HLA-associated TCR beta chains more clonally expanded than equally common other chains.

As regards this clone: Its antigen is not known.

The PCR employed 60 Vbeta primers together with 13 Jbeta primers. Clones were read by immunoSEQ multiplex PCR, and TCRdb kept only the in-frame ones, dropping some. Counted here are approximately 50,000 clones, 80% occurring once; the ten biggest clones make up around 8.1%. CDR1 and CDR2 (germline): SGHTA, FQGTGA. Between the trimmed V and J ends, which lost 3 bases and 1 base, there was a span of 10 bases. This CDR3 is 15 amino acids long. Unrecorded immune exposures were likely, despite nominal health at sampling. The genes are TRBV7-3 and TRBJ2-1; TRBD2 is a possible D gene (5 bases). Specimen: PBMCs. The receptor was isolated from a man aged 25-45 years in good health and CMV-seropositive. The CDR3 spells CASSLRGKSYNEQFF. As DNA, the CDR3 is TGTGCCAGCAGCTTGAGAGGGAAGTCCTACAATGAGCAGTTCTTC.